The clone carrying this T cell receptor (beta chain) occurred a few times. Its cognate antigen is unknown. These data come from a study of T cell repertoires in cytomegalovirus infection. As for the study in general: Both a matching HLA type and CMV infection were indicated by public TCR beta signatures.

TCRdb fed the reads into MiXCR, producing one record per CDR3 protein. The sample carries some 400,000 distinct CDR3 sequences, roughly 30% recorded once. This CDR3 is 15 amino acids long. J gave up 7 bases and V 6 bases, and 5 bases lay outside the gene matches. From germline, CDR1 is WSHSY and CDR2 SAAADI. General observations from the study: Ex vivo responses were dominated by HLA-C-restricted CMV-specific TCR beta clonotypes. Totalled public TCR beta family frequency picked out people who carried CMV plus the relevant HLA.

The chain links TRBV10-2 to TRBJ1-6, with 11 bases that match TRBD1. Sequenced: PBMCs. The sequence came from a human donor in good health (CMV status not recorded). Some clones in this sample may be carry-over from other donors' samples. CDR3: CASSRDRGENSPLHF. CDR3 sequence (DNA): TGCGCCAGCAGCAGGGACAGGGGGGAAAATTCACCCCTCCACTTT.